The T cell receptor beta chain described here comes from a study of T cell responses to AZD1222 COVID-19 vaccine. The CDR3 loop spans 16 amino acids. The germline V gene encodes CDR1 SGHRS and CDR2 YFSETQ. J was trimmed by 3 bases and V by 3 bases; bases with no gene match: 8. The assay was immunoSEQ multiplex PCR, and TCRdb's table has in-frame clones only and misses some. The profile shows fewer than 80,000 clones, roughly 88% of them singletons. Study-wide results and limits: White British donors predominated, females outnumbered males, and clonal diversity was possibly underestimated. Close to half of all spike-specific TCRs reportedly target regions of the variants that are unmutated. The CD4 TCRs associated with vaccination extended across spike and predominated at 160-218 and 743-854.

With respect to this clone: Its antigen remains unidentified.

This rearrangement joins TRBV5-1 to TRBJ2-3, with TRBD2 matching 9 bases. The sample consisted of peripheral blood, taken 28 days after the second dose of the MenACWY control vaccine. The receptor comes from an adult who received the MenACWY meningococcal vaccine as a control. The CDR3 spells CASSSGAGGSTDTQYF. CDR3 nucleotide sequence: TGCGCCAGCAGCTCGGGAGCGGGGGGTAGTACAGATACGCAGTATTTT.